This T cell receptor (beta chain) was recovered during a study of blood T cells in healthy people across ages. Overall study context: Through template switching, about one barcoded beta molecule was captured per two T cells, as measured in model experiments.

In this sample, this clonotype turned up many times. The second PCR ran about 6 to 12 cycles with a sample-barcoded 5' primer and J-beta primers. TCRdb re-called the 5' RACE reads with MiXCR, one entry per CDR3 protein. The repertoire holds around 1,500,000 distinct CDR3 sequences, with roughly 28% as singletons. V dropped 5 bases and J dropped 3 bases, with 14 bases sitting between them. Germline CDR1 reads SGHNT; CDR2 reads YENEEA. The CDR3 spans 15 residues. Total RNA extracted from each sample amounted to at least 6 micrograms. Sample: blood. This rearrangement joins TRBV11-3 to TRBJ2-1, with a tentative D call TRBD1 (6 bases). This TCR derives from a woman in her 30s in good health. CDR3: CASSLRTDLYNEQFF. The CDR3 region has the DNA TGTGCCAGCAGCCTTAGGACAGACCTCTACAATGAGCAGTTCTTC.